Here is one T cell receptor beta chain with its context. Its target is not known. Sequencing was performed with immunoSEQ multiplex PCR; in TCRdb, only in-frame clones are kept and a portion is missing. Found here are 60,000 to 80,000 clones, about 81% of them singletons; the top ten hold approximately 5%. This record comes from a study of OX40 agonist ivuxolimab in advanced cancers. Across the study: One patient with hepatocellular carcinoma and two with cutaneous melanoma, three in all, had partial responses.

Broader study findings: Circulating CD4+ and CD8+ T cells showed clonal expansion by week 6 at 0.1 to 3.0 mg/kg. No determination was made of the antigen specificity of the expanded peripheral T cells.

This receptor was obtained from an adult with an advanced solid tumor such as melanoma, head and neck, liver or kidney cancer. This sample comprised CD4+ or CD8+ T cells sorted from blood, obtained in a trial of the OX40 agonist ivuxolimab.

CDR3 amino acids: CASSEAVENYGYTF. The CDR3 DNA reads as TGTGCCAGCAGTGAAGCGGTGGAGAACTATGGCTACACCTTC. The chain joins TRBV2 to TRBJ1-2; D not resolved. V was pared by 0 bases and J by 2 bases, with 7 bases between. There are 14 residues in the CDR3. The germline V gene has CDR1 SNHLY and CDR2 FYNNEI.